What follows are 9 T cell receptor beta chains derived from one specimen sequenced in a study of T cells in Graves' hyperthyroidism and ophthalmopathy (dated by TCRdb to the late 2010s). The library was made by multiplex PCR. The reads were generated on an Illumina HiSeq 2000. The TCR beta CDR3 regions were amplified from the RNA transcripts. The TCR CDR3 was subjected to a first round of RT-PCR using the HTBI primer set and the Qiagen OneStep RT-PCR kit. TCRdb's own reprocessing of the public reads used fastp at Q25 and MiXCR and kept productive beta chains. Identical CDR3 proteins give one entry, which carries the most common genes and DNA. The sample contains 480,000 or so distinct CDR3 sequences, approximately 15% of them found a single time. The ten largest clones represent over 15% of the sample. Specimen: blood. The receptors were gathered from a woman between 18 and 29 years old with Graves' hyperthyroidism.

This clonotype was seen at least ten times. The rearrangement uses TRBV29-1 and TRBJ2-7; D remains unclear. V lost 4 bases and J lost 2, with 9 bases in between. Looked up from germline, CDR1 is SQVTM and CDR2 is ANQGSEA. This CDR3 region has 12 residues. The CDR3 here is CSVAPNPYEQYF. CDR3 coding DNA: TGCAGCGTTGCCCCCAACCCCTACGAGCAGTACTTC.

The table lists this clonotype with many counts. V and J are TRBV30 and TRBJ1-5; TRBD1 aligns across 7 bases. V lost 7 bases, J lost 6 bases, and 6 bases stayed unmatched. The germline CDR1 and CDR2 sequences are GTSNPN and SVGIG (reference sequence). This CDR3 has 12 amino acids. The CDR3 sequence: CAFQGVGQPQHF. In DNA, the CDR3 is TGTGCCTTCCAGGGGGTGGGTCAGCCCCAGCATTTT.

This clonotype showed up many times. CDR3 nucleotides: TGTGCCAGCAGTCCTGGACTAGCGGTTAGCACAGATACGCAGTATTTT. As protein: CASSPGLAVSTDTQYF. V is TRBV12-3 or TRBV12-4 and J is TRBJ2-3, with 10 bases aligning to TRBD2. V dropped 5 bases and J dropped 0; count of bases not matched to a gene: 5. The CDR3 is 16 amino acids.

The J gene is TRBJ1-1, the V gene TRBV12-5; no firm D call. Germline CDR1 and CDR2: LGHNT and FRNRAP. V gave up 7 bases and J gave up 3 bases, with 12 bases separating them. This CDR3 is built from 13 residues. The CDR3 region has the DNA TGTGCTAGTGTCCAGCGTGGTGACACTGAAGCTTTCTTT. It specifies CASVQRGDTEAFF.

This clonotype occurred many times. The J gene is TRBJ1-3, the V gene TRBV2, with D possibly TRBD1 on 6 matching bases. The CDR3 has 14 residues. V was pared by 11 bases and J by 5 bases, with 19 bases between. The germline V gene has CDR1 SNHLY and CDR2 FYNNEI. CDR3 bases: TGTGCCGGGAGACCCGGACAGCTTAGAAACACCATATATTTT. Protein sequence: CAGRPGQLRNTIYF.

The count of this clonotype is one. A read error is possible here, since a much larger clone lies one base away. CDR3 in DNA: TGTGCCAGCAGCCCTGGGGCTGGCGGGAGTCTGTCTTCAGGTACGCAGTATTTT. It specifies CASSPGAGGSLSSGTQYF. The chain is built from TRBV7-3 and TRBJ2-3; TRBD2 agrees at 7 bases. CDR1 is SGHTA, CDR2 FQGTGA, per germline. V trimming: 5 bases; J trimming: 8 bases; junction bases outside the gene matches: 22. The CDR3 loop spans 18 amino acids. Drawing the rest from reference TRBV7-3 and TRBJ2-3, the complete variable domain is GAGVSQTPSNKVTEKGKYVELRCDPISGHTALYWYRQSLGQGPEFLIYFQGTGAADDSGLPNDRFFAVRPEGSVSTLKIQRTERGDSAVYLCASSPGAGGSLSSGTQYFGPGTRLTVL.

A few counts support this clonotype. The rearrangement links TRBV5-1 to TRBJ2-1; a weak D match, TRBD1 (6 bases). CDR3 length equals 17 residues. Germline CDR1 reads SGHRS; CDR2 reads YFSETQ. The V end was cut by 0 bases, the J end by 3 bases, with 16 bases between. CDR3 residues: CASSLAPGQVNYNEQFF. As DNA, the CDR3 is TGCGCCAGCAGCTTGGCCCCGGGACAAGTTAACTACAATGAGCAGTTCTTC.

This chain joins TRBV19 and TRBJ1-2; TRBD1 aligns across 10 bases. Germline-derived CDR1 and CDR2 are LNHDA and SQIVND (reference sequence). This CDR3 has 13 residues. V shed 6 bases, J shed 5 bases, and the junction held 3 bases outside the gene matches. Here the CDR3 reads CASRMDRGYGYTF. CDR3 nucleotides: TGTGCCAGTAGGATGGACAGGGGGTATGGCTACACCTTC.

V is TRBV5-1 and J is TRBJ1-6; unclear D gene. This CDR3 contains 17 residues. The V end was cut by 0 bases, the J end by 0 bases, with 10 bases between. In germline, CDR1 is SGHRS, CDR2 YFSETQ. For the CDR3, the DNA is TGCGCCAGCAGCTTGGAGAGGGCTAGCTCCTATAATTCACCCCTCCACTTT. Translation gives CASSLERASSYNSPLHF.